The 15 T cell receptor beta chains below come from one sample, sequenced in a study of blood T cells in healthy people across ages. It was with a sample-barcoded 5' primer and a J-beta primer mix that a second PCR of about 7 to 12 cycles was run. TCRdb reanalysed the 5' RACE reads using MiXCR and keeps one entry per CDR3 protein. Among 540,000 or so distinct CDR3 sequences listed, around 24% were seen once. The sample also formed part of further work on T cells of mothers and their children.

The sample was blood. The receptor set was obtained from a boy between 10 and 17 years old in good health.

This chain uses TRBV7-9 with TRBJ1-5, with a tentative D call TRBD2 (5 bases). Near its end, the DNA agrees better with TRBJ2-3, so the J call may be wrong. The CDR3 runs 15 residues. Per germline, CDR1 SEHNR and CDR2 FQNEAQ (reference sequence). CDR3 amino acids: CASPRRGSSNQPQYF. In nucleotides, the CDR3 is TGTGCCAGCCCCCGACGGGGATCTAGCAATCAGCCCCAGTATTTT.

This clonotype has just a few counts. The chain joins TRBV3-1 to TRBJ2-2; TRBD1 might be the D (6 bases). In germline, CDR1 is LGHDT, CDR2 YNNKEL (reference sequence). The ends were cut back, 2 bases at V and 0 bases at J, with 13 bases in the middle. This CDR3 is built from 17 residues. CDR3 nucleotides: TGTGCCAGCAGCCAACCCCCGAGGACAGCGAACACCGGGGAGCTGTTTTTT. It is translated as CASSQPPRTANTGELFF.

This clonotype was counted a few times. The chain joins TRBV18 to TRBJ2-5, with D unclear. The CDR3 runs 14 residues. Per germline, CDR1 KGHSH and CDR2 LQKENI. Deletions cut 6 bases from V and 3 bases from J, with 14 bases between. The DNA for the CDR3 is TGTGCCAGCTCCCCATCTGAAGGAGAAGAGACCCAGTACTTC. Its protein product is CASSPSEGEETQYF. The full variable domain, with the rest looked up from reference TRBV18 and TRBJ2-5, is NAGVMQNPRHLVRRRGQEARLRCSPMKGHSHVYWYRQLPEEGLKFMVYLQKENIIDESGMPKERFSAEFPKEGPSILRIQQVVRGDSAAYFCASSPSEGEETQYFGPGTRLLVL.

This clonotype was seen many times. The genes are TRBV28 and TRBJ1-1; a weak D match, TRBD1 (5 bases). There are 14 residues in the CDR3. The germline V gene encodes CDR1 MDHEN and CDR2 SYDVKM. Trimming pared 2 bases from V and 3 bases from J, leaving 10 bases between. CDR3 nucleotides: TGTGCCAGCAGTTTAGGCGGGGCCTACACTGAAGCTTTCTTT. Amino acids: CASSLGGAYTEAFF.

The V and J genes are TRBV28 and TRBJ2-4; D perhaps matches TRBD1 (6 bases). The CDR3 spans 14 residues. The V and J ends lost 6 bases and 2 bases respectively, with 11 bases between them. From germline, CDR1 is MDHEN and CDR2 SYDVKM. The CDR3 spells CASRPGDSKNIQYF. CDR3 DNA sequence: TGTGCCAGCAGGCCAGGGGATTCCAAAAACATTCAGTACTTC.

This clonotype has a handful of counts. The gene calls are TRBV5-8 and TRBJ2-5; D is unclear. The J call could be wrong; TRBJ2-7 is a better fit for the DNA end. The CDR3 contains 12 residues. The germline V gene has CDR1 SGHTS and CDR2 YDEGEE. For the CDR3, the DNA is TGTGCCAGCAGCATACCCGGATTCGAGCAGTACTTC. Its translation is CASSIPGFEQYF.

This clonotype was counted a few times. The chain combines TRBV29-1 with TRBJ2-5; 9 nucleotides agree with TRBD1. Judging by the DNA end, TRBJ2-7 fits better; the J call may be wrong. Germline CDR1 and CDR2: SQVTM and ANQGSEA. The CDR3 runs to 12 residues. The CDR3 spells CSALTGGYEQYF. CDR3 nucleotides: TGCAGCGCTCTGACAGGGGGCTACGAGCAGTACTTC.

This clonotype was detected a few times. The V gene is TRBV4-3, the J gene TRBJ1-4; D is undetermined. This CDR3 has 18 residues. CDR1 and CDR2 (germline): LGHNA, YSLEER. Trimming left V 4 bases short and J 2 bases short, with 20 bases between. The CDR3 region has the DNA TGCGCCAGCAGCCCCTCCGTGCGAGAGGAGCCCACTAATGAAAAACTGTTTTTT. It encodes CASSPSVREEPTNEKLFF.

The V call is TRBV2, the J call TRBJ1-4; D possibly corresponds to TRBD1 (5 bases). Looked up from germline, CDR1 is SNHLY and CDR2 is FYNNEI. Trimming shortened V by 10 bases and J by 0 bases, and 15 bases separated the two germline ends. This CDR3 has 15 amino acids. Written as DNA, the CDR3 is TGTGCCAACCGTCGGGACCGTGCAACTAATGAAAAACTGTTTTTT. It yields the protein CANRRDRATNEKLFF. The full variable domain, rest sourced from reference TRBV2 and TRBJ1-4, is EPEVTQTPSHQVTQMGQEVILRCVPISNHLYFYWYRQILGQKVEFLVSFYNNEISEKSEIFDDQFSVERPDGSNFTLKIRSTKLEDSAMYFCANRRDRATNEKLFFGSGTQLSVL.

This clonotype was seen more than once but under ten times. V is TRBV25-1 and J is TRBJ2-5, with TRBD2 matching over 10 bases. The CDR3 has 15 residues. Unmatched junction bases numbered 13, after V lost 10 bases and J lost 5 bases. Germline values: CDR1 MGHDK, CDR2 SYGVNS. For the CDR3, the DNA is TGTGCCACCCTCGGAGCGGGAGGGCCTGTTGAGACCCAGTACTTC. Its translation is CATLGAGGPVETQYF. The full variable domain, completed using reference TRBV25-1 and TRBJ2-5, is EADIYQTPRYLVIGTGKKITLECSQTMGHDKMYWYQQDPGMELHLIHYSYGVNSTEKGDLSSESTVSRIRTEHFPLTLESARPSHTSQYLCATLGAGGPVETQYFGPGTRLLVL.

This clonotype was counted a few times. A much bigger clone sits one base away, suggesting this may be a read error. The gene calls are TRBV28 and TRBJ2-3; 10 nucleotides agree with TRBD2. The CDR3 has 17 residues. V was pared by 4 bases and J by 6 bases, with 13 bases of the junction left unmatched. Per germline, CDR1 MDHEN and CDR2 SYDVKM. CDR3 nucleotide sequence: TGTGCCAGCAGTTCCGCCTTCGGACTAGCGGACTCGGATACGCAGTATTTT. Protein sequence: CASSSAFGLADSDTQYF.

Only a few counts were recorded for this clonotype. The chain combines TRBV4-3 with TRBJ1-4; D unclear. The V and J ends lost 0 bases and 2 bases respectively, with 10 bases between them. Germline lookup yields CDR1 LGHNA and CDR2 YSLEER. This CDR3 has 16 residues. The CDR3: CASSQDGRQTNEKLFF. As DNA, the CDR3 is TGCGCCAGCAGCCAAGATGGTCGGCAGACTAATGAAAAACTGTTTTTT.

V and J are TRBV28 and TRBJ2-1; 11 positions agree with TRBD2. Unmatched junction bases numbered 24, after V lost 7 bases and J lost 4 bases. Germline V gives CDR1 MDHEN, CDR2 SYDVKM. The CDR3 totals 21 residues. DNA of the CDR3: TGTGCCAGCAATTCTCCCGTTAGCGGGAGGGTTCAGGCGGGAGGGTACAATGAGCAGTTCTTC. Its translation: CASNSPVSGRVQAGGYNEQFF. Combining the CDR3 with reference TRBV28 and TRBJ2-1 gives the whole variable domain DVKVTQSSRYLVKRTGEKVFLECVQDMDHENMFWYRQDPGLGLRLIYFSYDVKMKEKGDIPEGYSVSREKKERFSLILESASTNQTSMYLCASNSPVSGRVQAGGYNEQFFGPGTRLTVL.

CDR3 DNA: TGCAGTTTGACAGGGTCTAGCCGAAATCAGCCCCAGCATTTT. Encoded protein: CSLTGSSRNQPQHF. The chain joins TRBV20-1 to TRBJ1-5; TRBD1 agrees at 7 bases. Germline V CDR1 and CDR2: DFQATT, SNEGSKA (reference sequence). This CDR3 is 14 amino acids long. V shed 8 bases and J 4 bases; nucleotides not matched to a gene: 11.

The sample holds a few counts of this clonotype. The V call is TRBV6-6, the J call TRBJ2-7; no firm D call. Trimming cost V 10 bases and J 4 bases, with 17 bases left between them. The CDR3 covers 13 residues. CDR1 is MNHNY, CDR2 SVGAGI, per germline (reference sequence). The DNA for the CDR3 is TGTGCCACCCGGCCCGAAGACCGATACGAGCAGTACTTC. It codes for CATRPEDRYEQYF.